The next 23 T cell receptor beta chains were all read from a single sample in a study of T cell repertoires in cytomegalovirus infection. TCRdb redid the calling of the reads with MiXCR, one entry per CDR3 protein. The table shows about 200,000 distinct CDR3 sequences, with about a tenth occurring only once. Sequencing was done on a sample of PBMCs. All receptors come from a human donor in good health (CMV status not recorded). Some clones in this sample may be carry-over from other donors' samples.

This clonotype showed up many times. The CDR3 sequence is CSARDRNQPQHF. For the CDR3, the DNA is TGCAGTGCTAGAGACCGGAATCAGCCCCAGCATTTT. V is TRBV20-1 and J is TRBJ1-5; D is uncertain. The germline V gene has CDR1 DFQATT and CDR2 SNEGSKA (reference sequence). The CDR3 spans 12 residues. V lost 0 bases and J lost 4, with 4 bases in between.

This sequence joins TRBV7-9 and TRBJ2-1; the match to TRBD1 covers 10 bases. CDR3 length: 15 residues. V gave up 6 bases and J gave up 8 bases; unmatched junction bases: 10. Per the germline V gene, CDR1 is SEHNR and CDR2 is FQNEAQ (reference sequence). CDR3 protein: CASRWDRGKGDEQFF. The CDR3 DNA reads TGTGCCAGCAGATGGGACAGGGGCAAGGGGGATGAGCAGTTCTTC.

This clonotype was seen ten or more times. The chain links TRBV6-4 to TRBJ2-3; 9 bases fit TRBD2. The CDR3 is 15 amino acids. The germline V gene encodes CDR1 MRHNA and CDR2 SNTAGT. After removal of 3 bases from V and 4 bases from J, the junction contained 5 bases not matched to a gene. The CDR3 bases are TGTGCCAGCAGTGAGAGTAGCGGGAGTCCAGATACGCAGTATTTT. It codes for CASSESSGSPDTQYF.

This chain uses TRBV4-3 with TRBJ2-1; 13 nucleotides agree with TRBD2. The trim removed 4 bases at V and 8 bases at J, leaving 11 bases unmatched. From germline, CDR1 is LGHNA and CDR2 YSLEER. This CDR3 region has 17 residues. The CDR3 DNA reads TGCGCCAGCAGCCCCTCCCTAGGACTAGCGGGAGTCCATGAGCAGTTCTTC. As protein: CASSPSLGLAGVHEQFF.

This clonotype has only a few counts. This chain connects TRBV18 to TRBJ2-1, with D perhaps matching TRBD2 (5 bases). The CDR3 length is 14 residues. CDR1 and CDR2 from the germline V gene are KGHSH and LQKENI. V lost 1 base and J 5 bases, leaving 9 bases between the germline ends. The CDR3 DNA follows: TGTGCCAGCTCACCACGGGAGTTGAACAATGAGCAGTTCTTC. This sequence encodes CASSPRELNNEQFF.

This clonotype came up a few times. The rearrangement links TRBV7-3 to TRBJ2-5; D unresolved. The length of the CDR3 is 14 residues. Trimming stripped 0 bases from V and 0 bases from J, with 5 bases between. Germline CDR1 and CDR2: SGHTA and FQGTGA. The CDR3 nucleotides are TGTGCCAGCAGCTTAACGGGGAACCAAGAGACCCAGTACTTC. It encodes CASSLTGNQETQYF. The variable domain in full, with the rest retrieved from reference TRBV7-3 and TRBJ2-5, is GAGVSQTPSNKVTEKGKYVELRCDPISGHTALYWYRQSLGQGPEFLIYFQGTGAADDSGLPNDRFFAVRPEGSVSTLKIQRTERGDSAVYLCASSLTGNQETQYFGPGTRLLVL.

The CDR3 here is CSARLGTSGFTDTQYF. CDR3 sequence (DNA): TGCAGTGCTAGACTAGGGACTAGCGGATTCACAGATACGCAGTATTTT. The chain carries TRBV20-1 and TRBJ2-3; 11 bases agree with TRBD2. The junction had 6 bases not matched to a gene; V was cut back by 2 bases and J by 2 bases. This CDR3 region has 16 residues. Germline V gene data show CDR1 as DFQATT and CDR2 as SNEGSKA (reference sequence).

This clonotype was observed many times. This chain links TRBV7-2 with TRBJ2-7; 11 bases map to TRBD2. With 5 bases clipped from V and 4 bases from J, the junction kept 4 bases outside the gene matches. Germline CDR1 and CDR2: SGHTA and FQGNSA. The CDR3 consists of 14 residues. CDR3 bases: TGTGCCAGCAGCCCTACTAGCGGGGGATACGAGCAGTACTTC. The encoded protein is CASSPTSGGYEQYF.

This clonotype was picked up a small number of times. This CDR3 reads CATRGGRSYEQYF. As DNA, the CDR3 is TGTGCCACCCGGGGGGGGAGATCCTACGAGCAGTACTTC. This chain links TRBV6-6 with TRBJ2-7, with 8 bases aligning to TRBD2. This CDR3 has 13 residues. The J segment lost 1 base and the V segment lost 10 bases, leaving 6 bases of the junction unmatched. Germline CDR1 is MNHNY and CDR2 is SVGAGI (reference sequence).

At least ten counts were recorded for this clonotype. The rearrangement joins TRBV7-9 to TRBJ1-2; possible D gene TRBD1, 6 bases. V was cut by 1 base and J by 6 bases, with 21 bases left in between. Looked up from germline, CDR1 is SEHNR and CDR2 is FQNEAQ (reference sequence). This CDR3 spans 17 amino acids. DNA for the CDR3: TGTGCCAGCAGCTTAGGGGGGGCTCAAGGAAGCCTAGATGGCTACACCTTC. Translating it yields CASSLGGAQGSLDGYTF.

This clonotype appeared a few times. The gene calls are TRBV5-6 and TRBJ2-1; the D is unclear. Germline CDR1 reads SGHDT; CDR2 reads YYEEEE. The V and J ends lost 1 base and 6 bases respectively, with 5 bases between them. This CDR3 has 12 residues. In nucleotides, the CDR3 is TGTGCCAGCAGCTTGAAGCCCAATGAGCAGTTCTTC. Translating gives CASSLKPNEQFF. Combining the CDR3 with reference TRBV5-6 and TRBJ2-1 gives the whole variable domain DAGVTQSPTHLIKTRGQQVTLRCSPKSGHDTVSWYQQALGQGPQFIFQYYEEEERQRGNFPDRFSGHQFPNYSSELNVNALLLGDSALYLCASSLKPNEQFFGPGTRLTVL.

This chain links TRBV18 with TRBJ1-3; no clear D. Germline CDR1 reads KGHSH; CDR2 reads LQKENI. The CDR3 covers 16 residues. V was pared by 2 bases and J by 0 bases, with 11 bases between. The CDR3 reads CASSPSGGVSGNTIYF. CDR3 bases: TGTGCCAGCTCACCATCGGGCGGAGTCTCTGGAAACACCATATATTTT.

The rearrangement uses TRBV7-6 and TRBJ2-7; D possibly corresponds to TRBD2 (6 bases). Looked up from germline, CDR1 is SGHVS and CDR2 is FNYEAQ. The length of the CDR3 is 14 residues. The germline V and J ends were trimmed by 1 base and 2 bases, with 9 bases remaining between them. CDR3 sequence: CASSLDSGAYEQYF. As DNA, the CDR3 is TGTGCCAGCAGCTTAGATTCGGGAGCCTACGAGCAGTACTTC.

This clonotype has ten or more counts. The chain combines TRBV7-9 with TRBJ2-1, with D perhaps TRBD2 (6 bases). The CDR3 length is 14 residues. Between the trimmed V and J ends, which lost 0 bases and 6 bases, there was a span of 9 bases. Germline CDR1 SEHNR, CDR2 FQNEAQ (reference sequence). CDR3 protein: CASSLAGGGNEQFF. In nucleotides, the CDR3 is TGTGCCAGCAGCTTAGCTGGGGGAGGCAATGAGCAGTTCTTC. The whole variable domain, remainder taken from reference TRBV7-9 and TRBJ2-1, is DTGVSQNPRHKITKRGQNVTFRCDPISEHNRLYWYRQTLGQGPEFLTYFQNEAQLEKSRLLSDRFSAERPKGSFSTLEIQRTEQGDSAMYLCASSLAGGGNEQFFGPGTRLTVL.

This clonotype was observed many times. The CDR3 region is CATLLAGDGEQFF. The CDR3 DNA follows: TGTGCCACCTTACTAGCGGGAGACGGTGAGCAGTTCTTC. This chain links TRBV19 with TRBJ2-1, with 11 bases matching TRBD2. The V segment lost 10 bases and the J segment 9 bases; nucleotides outside the gene matches: 8. Germline-derived CDR1 and CDR2 are LNHDA and SQIVND (reference sequence). The CDR3 is made up of 13 amino acids.

This clonotype has ten or more counts. The J gene is TRBJ1-2, the V gene TRBV7-2; D might be TRBD1 (5 bases). The CDR3 extends over 16 amino acids. The V gene lost 4 bases and the J gene lost 7 bases, with 22 bases spanning the gap. The V gene's germline CDR1 is SGHTA and CDR2 FQGNSA. The DNA for the CDR3 is TGTGCCAGCAGCTACCGGGGTGGGGACCGGTCCGGTGGCTACACCTTC. Its protein product is CASSYRGGDRSGGYTF.

The table lists this clonotype with many counts. The chain joins TRBV7-2 to TRBJ2-7; 8 bases are shared with TRBD2. From germline, CDR1 is SGHTA and CDR2 FQGNSA. The CDR3 loop spans 14 amino acids. Trimming removed 5 bases from V and 2 bases from J; junction bases left unmatched: 5. CDR3 coding DNA: TGTGCCAGCAGCACGGGACTAGTGCCCTACGAGCAGTACTTC. Translation: CASSTGLVPYEQYF.

The J gene is TRBJ1-6, the V gene TRBV5-1; maybe TRBD1 (6 bases). This CDR3 spans 13 amino acids. The ends were cut back, 7 bases at V and 7 bases at J, with 12 bases in the middle. CDR1 and CDR2 from the germline V gene are SGHRS and YFSETQ. In nucleotides, the CDR3 is TGCGCCAGCCAGACAGGTCTCAATTCACCCCTCCACTTT. Translated: CASQTGLNSPLHF. The entire variable domain, with the rest obtained from reference TRBV5-1 and TRBJ1-6, is as follows: KAGVTQTPRYLIKTRGQQVTLSCSPISGHRSVSWYQQTPGQGLQFLFEYFSETQRNKGNFPGRFSGRQFSNSRSEMNVSTLELGDSALYLCASQTGLNSPLHFGNGTRLTVT.

This clonotype has just a few counts. V usage is TRBV5-8 and J usage is TRBJ2-3; 9 bases line up with TRBD2. Per the germline V gene, CDR1 is SGHTS and CDR2 is YDEGEE. The J segment lost 0 bases and the V segment lost 4 bases, leaving 21 bases of the junction unmatched. The CDR3 has 21 amino acids. This CDR3 is CASSALPSGKFGIASTDTQYF. CDR3 bases: TGTGCCAGCAGCGCCCTACCTAGCGGGAAGTTTGGAATTGCTAGCACAGATACGCAGTATTTT. Based on the CDR3 plus reference TRBV5-8 and TRBJ2-3, the full variable domain is EAGVTQSPTHLIKTRGQQATLRCSPISGHTSVYWYQQALGLGLQFLLWYDEGEERNRGNFPPRFSGRQFPNYSSELNVNALELEDSALYLCASSALPSGKFGIASTDTQYFGPGTRLTVL.

This clonotype occurred many times. This chain uses TRBV12-3 or TRBV12-4 with TRBJ1-1; TRBD1 might be the D (6 bases). Trimming shortened V by 7 bases and J by 2 bases, and 14 bases separated the two germline ends. The CDR3 length is 14 residues. CDR3 nucleotides: TGTGCCAGCACCACTCCGGGACACAACACTGAAGCTTTCTTT. It yields the protein CASTTPGHNTEAFF.

This clonotype was seen at least ten times. The chain uses TRBV27 and TRBJ2-3, with TRBD2 identical over 9 bases. The J segment lost 2 bases and the V segment lost 3 bases, leaving 9 bases of the junction unmatched. There are 17 residues in the CDR3. Germline V gene data show CDR1 as MNHEY and CDR2 as SMNVEV (reference sequence). CDR3 sequence (DNA): TGTGCCAGCAGTTTTGTTCGCGCGGGGGGGGCCACAGATACGCAGTATTTT. As protein: CASSFVRAGGATDTQYF.

Many counts were recorded for this clonotype. V and J are TRBV20-1 and TRBJ2-7, with D perhaps TRBD2 (6 bases). The V and J ends lost 0 bases and 2 bases respectively, with 14 bases between them. Looked up from germline, CDR1 is DFQATT and CDR2 is SNEGSKA (reference sequence). The CDR3 extends over 15 amino acids. This CDR3 is CSARDPGTPTYEQYF. CDR3 nucleotide sequence: TGCAGTGCTAGAGATCCCGGGACTCCTACCTACGAGCAGTACTTC.

This clonotype was recorded at least ten times. The rearrangement uses TRBV7-2 and TRBJ2-3; 10 bases match TRBD2. The length of the CDR3 is 18 residues. Trimming at V came to 2 bases and at J to 1 base, leaving 9 bases not matched to a gene. The germline V gene encodes CDR1 SGHTA and CDR2 FQGNSA. Written as DNA, the CDR3 is TGTGCCAGCAGCTTAAGCCCACTAGCGGGATGGGGCACAGATACGCAGTATTTT. This sequence encodes CASSLSPLAGWGTDTQYF. Filled out from reference TRBV7-2 and TRBJ2-3, the complete variable domain reads GAGVSQSPSNKVTEKGKDVELRCDPISGHTALYWYRQSLGQGLEFLIYFQGNSAPDKSGLPSDRFSAERTGGSVSTLTIQRTQQEDSAVYLCASSLSPLAGWGTDTQYFGPGTRLTVL.